A single sample is the source of the 17 T cell receptor beta chains below, sequenced in a study of control samples from healthy donors and cancer patients. The table came from immunoSEQ multiplex PCR; TCRdb's copy has only in-frame clones and leaves some out. The table shows 160,000 or so clones, with 96% occurring only once. Sequences were obtained from blood. The receptor set was obtained from a woman younger than 45 in good health.

This chain joins TRBV28 and TRBJ2-1, with TRBD2 matching over 7 bases. The CDR3 is made up of 16 amino acids. Trimming at V came to 7 bases and at J to 3 bases, leaving 12 bases not matched to a gene. The germline V gene has CDR1 MDHEN and CDR2 SYDVKM. CDR3 sequence (DNA): TGTGCCAGCATCGCCGGGGGGACTCAGATCTACAATGAGCAGTTCTTC. This encodes CASIAGGTQIYNEQFF. Full variable domain (outside the CDR3, taken from reference TRBV28 and TRBJ2-1): DVKVTQSSRYLVKRTGEKVFLECVQDMDHENMFWYRQDPGLGLRLIYFSYDVKMKEKGDIPEGYSVSREKKERFSLILESASTNQTSMYLCASIAGGTQIYNEQFFGPGTRLTVL.

This clone appeared once. The chain links TRBV7-9 to TRBJ1-2, with D tentatively TRBD1 (5 bases). CDR1 and CDR2 (germline): SEHNR, FQNEAQ (reference sequence). V was shortened by 5 bases and J by 7 bases, with 14 bases between the two germline ends. The CDR3 is made up of 13 amino acids. CDR3 sequence: CASSALRVPGYTF. The CDR3 DNA sequence: TGTGCCAGCAGCGCTCTCAGGGTTCCTGGCTACACCTTC.

The chain has TRBV10-1 and TRBJ2-1; 9 bases line up with TRBD1. V was clipped by 2 bases and J by 6 bases; unmatched bases: 5. The CDR3 consists of 15 residues. CDR1 and CDR2 (germline): WNHNN, SYGVQD (reference sequence). The CDR3 bases are TGCGCCAGCAGTGAGGACCGGGACAGGGTCAATGAGCAGTTCTTC. Protein sequence: CASSEDRDRVNEQFF.

V and J are TRBV10-3 and TRBJ1-1; no clear D. This CDR3 comprises 11 residues. CDR1 ENHRY and CDR2 SYGVKD come from the germline V gene. The ends were cut back, 6 bases at V and 6 bases at J, with 8 bases in the middle. DNA of the CDR3: TGTGCCATCAGCGGGGTTTCTGAAGCTTTCTTT. It is translated as CAISGVSEAFF.

CDR3 coding DNA: TGCGCCAGCAGCTTGGAAGGGAGGGACTATGGCTACACCTTC. Translating gives CASSLEGRDYGYTF. V and J are TRBV5-1 and TRBJ1-2; no clear D gene. From germline, CDR1 is SGHRS and CDR2 YFSETQ. V lost 0 bases to trimming and J lost 3 bases, with 9 bases between them. This CDR3 region has 14 residues.

The CDR3 region is CASSHLGERLTNYGYTF. The CDR3 nucleotides are TGTGCCAGCAGCCATCTTGGGGAAAGGCTGACTAACTATGGCTACACCTTC. V is TRBV3-1 (or the pseudogene TRBV3-2) and J is TRBJ1-2, with unresolved D. The CDR3 totals 17 residues. V lost 3 bases and J 0 bases, leaving 17 bases between the germline ends. Germline V gives CDR1 LGHDT, CDR2 YNNKEL (reference sequence).

The chain combines TRBV5-1 with TRBJ1-3; 8 bases are a match to TRBD1. Germline CDR1 reads SGHRS; CDR2 reads YFSETQ. Losses at the gene ends were 1 base for V and 0 bases for J; bases not matched to a gene: 6. This CDR3 has 17 residues. The CDR3 nucleotides are TGCGCCAGCAGCTTGTTGGCAGGGGGCGCCTCTGGAAACACCATATATTTT. This encodes CASSLLAGGASGNTIYF.

The chain employs TRBV10-3 and TRBJ2-2; 8 nucleotides line up with TRBD2. Germline lookup yields CDR1 ENHRY and CDR2 SYGVKD. CDR3 length: 16 amino acids. V lost 4 bases and J lost 2; bases outside the gene matches: 6. The CDR3 here is CAISAIAGINTGELFF. CDR3 DNA: TGTGCCATCAGTGCCATAGCGGGGATAAACACCGGGGAGCTGTTTTTT.

This clone has a handful of counts. The gene calls are TRBV6-5 and TRBJ1-1; D not certain. This CDR3 spans 13 amino acids. Trimming cost V 7 bases and J 1 base, with 10 bases left between them. Germline V gene lookup returns CDR1 MNHEY and CDR2 SVGAGI. CDR3 protein: CASIKDGNTEAFF. CDR3 DNA sequence: TGTGCCAGCATCAAGGACGGGAACACTGAAGCTTTCTTT.

The chain uses TRBV29-1 and TRBJ2-1; 14 bases are shared with TRBD2. Germline V CDR1 and CDR2: SQVTM, ANQGSEA. The length of the CDR3 is 12 residues. V shed 7 bases, J shed 12 bases, and the junction held 5 bases outside the gene matches. This CDR3 reads CSGGLAGEPQFF. The DNA of the CDR3 is TGCAGCGGGGGACTAGCGGGAGAGCCGCAGTTCTTC.

The chain links TRBV6-2 or TRBV6-3 to TRBJ2-7; TRBD2 matches at 9 bases. CDR1 is MNHEY, CDR2 SVGEGT, per germline. Trimming removed 6 bases from V and 4 bases from J; junction bases left unmatched: 16. The CDR3 loop spans 17 amino acids. The CDR3 loop reads CASSRGRLADQKYEQYF. The CDR3, as DNA: TGTGCCAGCAGCAGGGGAAGACTAGCGGACCAAAAATACGAGCAGTACTTC.

V and J are TRBV29-1 and TRBJ2-4, with D unclear. Germline CDR1 is SQVTM and CDR2 is ANQGSEA. This CDR3 is 14 amino acids long. V was clipped by 5 bases and J by 1 base, with 12 bases between them. The CDR3 DNA reads as TGCAGCGTTCGGCCCCCCTGGGCCAAAAACATTCAGTACTTC. Its translation is CSVRPPWAKNIQYF.

This chain joins TRBV10-3 and TRBJ1-1, with D tentatively TRBD1 (5 bases). This CDR3 spans 14 amino acids. V was cut by 2 bases and J by 6 bases, with 13 bases left in between. Per the germline V gene, CDR1 is ENHRY and CDR2 is SYGVKD. The CDR3: CAISENSLGAEAFF. The CDR3 nucleotides are TGTGCCATCAGTGAGAACAGCCTAGGGGCTGAAGCTTTCTTT.

The V call is TRBV4-1, the J call TRBJ2-7; the match to TRBD1 covers 7 bases. This CDR3 spans 16 amino acids. The germline gives CDR1 MGHRA, CDR2 YSYEKL. The V segment lost 1 base and the J segment 2 bases; nucleotides outside the gene matches: 8. The CDR3 bases are TGCGCCAGCAGCCAAGCCCCGGGACAGTGGACCTACGAGCAGTACTTC. Encoded protein: CASSQAPGQWTYEQYF.

The V gene is TRBV3-1 (or the pseudogene TRBV3-2), the J gene TRBJ1-2; possibly TRBD1 for D (5 bases). The germline CDR1 and CDR2 sequences are LGHDT and YNNKEL (reference sequence). V lost 3 bases and J 1 base, leaving 12 bases between the germline ends. The CDR3 is made up of 15 amino acids. The CDR3 coding sequence is TGTGCCAGCAGCCACTCCTACAGGATTAACTATGGCTACACCTTC. Its protein product is CASSHSYRINYGYTF.

This rearrangement joins TRBV28 to TRBJ2-2; D is possibly TRBD2 (6 bases). Trimming removed 6 bases from V and 3 bases from J, with 23 bases in between. Germline-derived CDR1 and CDR2 are MDHEN and SYDVKM. The CDR3 length is 18 residues. The CDR3 coding sequence is TGTGCCAGCAGACCTTCCCTTGGGGGGAAGATTGACACCGGGGAGCTGTTTTTT. It translates to CASRPSLGGKIDTGELFF.

The chain combines TRBV6-5 with TRBJ2-5; D is undetermined. Germline CDR1 MNHEY, CDR2 SVGAGI. The CDR3 consists of 13 residues. V shed 7 bases and J shed 3 bases, with 12 bases lying between them. DNA for the CDR3: TGTGCCAGCACCCCCAAATACGAAGAGACCCAGTACTTC. It codes for CASTPKYEETQYF.